This T cell receptor beta chain was captured by sequencing in a study of T cells expressing NK-cell markers. Background on the study: Sorted CD3+CD56-NKG2C+, CD3+CD56+NKG2C- and CD3+CD56+NKG2C+ T cells were the source of the TCR beta repertoires. Seven donors tested HCMV-seropositive and one tested seronegative among the eight sequenced.

Germline CDR1 DFQATT, CDR2 SNEGSKA (reference sequence). The CDR3 runs 12 residues. TCRdb re-called the 5' RACE reads and gives one entry per CDR3 protein, without DNA. The sample's table shows over 6,500 distinct CDR3 sequences. For this clonotype: Its antigen is unknown.

Study findings and constraints: Certain NKG2C+ T cell clones were expanded, and their HCMV specificity remained unclear.

The TCR was taken from a man aged 18 to 69 in good health. Sequencing used blood T cells: a sorted CD56 or NKG2C T cell subset, CD4+ or CD8+ T cells, or bulk PBMC T cells (not recorded which). This chain joins TRBV20-1 and TRBJ2-3. CDR3: CSARVNEVTQYF.